Sequencing of this TCR beta chain was carried out in a study of OX40 agonist ivuxolimab in advanced cancers. At the level of the whole study: The costimulatory receptor OX40 (CD134) was targeted by ivuxolimab, a fully human IgG2 agonistic monoclonal antibody. Intravenous ivuxolimab was administered to patients every 2 weeks at six dose levels: 0.01, 0.1, 0.3, 1.5, 3 and 10 mg/kg. Of the 50 to 55 dose-escalation patients, hepatocellular carcinoma was present in around 20, melanoma in around 15, renal cell carcinoma in 9 and head and neck cancer in 9. A male proportion of nearly 85% and a mean age of approximately 55 years, ranging from 23 to 79, were recorded for the dose-escalation cohort. Prior anti-PD-1, anti-PD-L1 or anti-CTLA-4 therapy was permitted, and about 40% of dose-escalation patients had received checkpoint inhibitors. Partial responses occurred in three dose-escalation patients: two with cutaneous melanoma and one with hepatocellular carcinoma. Peripheral TCRbeta sequencing was intended to test whether TCR sequence diversity was altered and clonal T-cell expansion was caused by ivuxolimab. The paper describes the monotherapy dose-escalation part (N of about 52 patients) of the phase I trial of ivuxolimab. Broader findings and caveats from the paper: Antigen specificity was not determined for the clonally expanded peripheral T cells. In the 0.1-3.0 mg/kg groups, partial responders were among the patients with the lowest normalized peripheral clonal expansion, particularly in CD8+ T cells. At doses from 0.1 to 3.0 mg/kg, clonal expansion was seen in both CD4+ and CD8+ blood T cells between baseline and week 6. On average, CD8+ T cells showed more expanded clones than CD4+ T cells after ivuxolimab. Low levels of normalized T-cell clonal expansion were also seen in some patients who did not respond.

The trial excluded patients who had a history of autoimmune disease or were on systemic immunosuppression. Peripheral blood for TCR sequencing was collected from all dose cohorts at baseline, on cycle 4 day 1, and on cycle 7 day 1. The samples were drawn from a first-in-human, open-label, multicenter phase I dose-escalation trial of ivuxolimab. Adults with locally advanced or metastatic melanoma, renal cell carcinoma, hepatocellular carcinoma or head and neck squamous cell carcinoma were enrolled in the trial. Before TCR sequencing, CD4+ T cells and CD8+ T cells were sorted from peripheral blood as separate populations. For sequencing of the TCRbeta CDR3 region, genomic DNA was extracted from the sorted cells. The immunoSEQ Assay was used to sequence the TCRbeta CDR3 regions. The table comes from immuneACCESS by way of TCRdb, which keeps in-frame sequences with V and J called. Part of the clones is missing from these tables; in studies checked, under half for an unresolved V gene and the rest for unknown reasons. The table for this sample lists some 42,000 clones; under 90% of them were counted only once. The leading ten clones occupy roughly 25% of the sample.

For this clone: The antigen it recognizes is unknown. Within one base of it there is no much larger clone, and no base qualities were kept.

The CDR1 and CDR2 encoded by the germline V gene are SGHTA and FQGNSA. Including cysteine and phenylalanine, the CDR3 has 12 amino acids. The DNA shown is the 36-base CDR3, in frame from base 1. V gives up 2 bases and J gives up 5 bases, and the segment between their germline ends measures 7 bases. The receptor comes from an adult with an advanced solid tumor such as melanoma, head and neck, liver or kidney cancer. The chain employs TRBV7-2 and TRBJ2-7; no D gene call is confident. Specimen: CD4+ or CD8+ T cells sorted from blood, collected in a trial of the OX40 agonist ivuxolimab. The DNA is as follows: TGTGCCAGCAGCTTATTTTCCGACGAGCAGTACTTC. Translated, it reads CASSLFSDEQYF.